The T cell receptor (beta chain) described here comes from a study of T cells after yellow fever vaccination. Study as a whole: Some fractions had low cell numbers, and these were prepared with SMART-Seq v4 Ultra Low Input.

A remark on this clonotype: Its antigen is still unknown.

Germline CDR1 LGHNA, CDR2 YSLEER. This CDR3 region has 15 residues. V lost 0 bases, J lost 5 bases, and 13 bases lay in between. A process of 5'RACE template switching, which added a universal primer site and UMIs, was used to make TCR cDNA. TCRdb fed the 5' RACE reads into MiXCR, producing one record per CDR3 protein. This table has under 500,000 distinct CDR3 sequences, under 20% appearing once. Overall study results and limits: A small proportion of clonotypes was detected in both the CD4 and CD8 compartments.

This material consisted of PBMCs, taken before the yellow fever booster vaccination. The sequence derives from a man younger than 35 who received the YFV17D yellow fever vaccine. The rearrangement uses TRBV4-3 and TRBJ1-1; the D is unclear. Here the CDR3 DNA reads TGCGCCAGCAGCCAAGAGGTCTGGGTAGGGACTGAAGCTTTCTTT. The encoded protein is CASSQEVWVGTEAFF.